The clone carrying this T cell receptor beta chain was recorded at least ten times. No antigen is known for it. This sample is drawn from a study of spatial heterogeneity in lung cancer. For the study at large: Tumor regions showed TCR transcript counts that correlated strongly with a T cell module score from matched bulk RNA-seq. Study-wide results and limits: Tumor mutation counts were tracked by expanded intratumoral alpha and beta TCR counts.

CDR1 is KGHSH and CDR2 is LQKENI in the germline V gene. The trim removed 4 bases at V and 1 base at J, leaving 5 bases unmatched. CDR3 length: 15 amino acids. Time point reported: sample taken at primary tumor resection. Tumor, nontumor lung or frozen PBMC supplied whole RNA, sequenced without sorting. Each CDR3 protein gets one entry after TCRdb re-called the 5' RACE reads with MiXCR. The repertoire consists of 7,000 to 8,500 distinct CDR3 sequences, with about 12% occurring once and the leading ten covering approximately 9.9%. This specimen was lung tumor tissue, taken at surgery. V gene TRBV18 combines with J gene TRBJ2-5, with 8 bases fitting TRBD2. The sequence derives from a male donor with early-stage non-small cell lung cancer. DNA for the CDR3: TGTGCCAGCTCACAGCGGGGGCTTTCCCAAGAGACCCAGTACTTC. It specifies CASSQRGLSQETQYF.